The source of this TCR beta chain is a study of T cells expressing NK-cell markers. Study-wide background: One of the eight sequenced donors was seronegative, whereas the other seven were HCMV-seropositive. Study results and limitations: The study found dominant NKG2C+ clonotypes at roughly 1.0-7.5% of CD8+ T cells in roughly six donors. Similarly, these clonotypes led the CD3+CD56-NKG2C+ fraction as well in four donors. HCMV specificity of the expanded NKG2C+ T cell clones was not established.

TCRdb re-called the 5' RACE reads and shows each CDR3 protein once, DNA omitted. The sample includes some 450,000 distinct CDR3 sequences. Concerning this clonotype itself: What it binds is unknown.

CDR3 length equals 13 residues. This TCR was sampled from a woman aged 18 to 75 in good health. The chain employs TRBV12-3 or TRBV12-4 and TRBJ1-4; TCRdb's assignment of TRBD1 cannot be checked, as there is no DNA. The sequencing input was blood T cells: a sorted CD56 or NKG2C T cell subset, CD4+ or CD8+ T cells, or bulk PBMC T cells (not recorded which). The CDR3: CASPGQSNEKLFF.